These 27 T cell receptor beta chains originate from one sample sequenced in a study of blood T cell repertoires in COVID-19. Produced via immunoSEQ multiplex PCR; TCRdb's table is partial and in-frame only. The table has 250,000 to 350,000 clones, roughly 89% seen once. Sequencing used peripheral blood. These receptors were obtained from a man younger than 40 with acute or convalescent COVID-19.

This clone has more than one count but fewer than ten. The V call is TRBV4-1, the J call TRBJ1-5; possibly TRBD1 for D (5 bases). Per the germline V gene, CDR1 is MGHRA and CDR2 is YSYEKL. The CDR3 is made up of 16 amino acids. Trimming pared 4 bases from V and 0 bases from J, leaving 13 bases between. The CDR3 sequence is CASSPWGGNSNQPQHF. In DNA, the CDR3 is TGCGCCAGCAGCCCATGGGGGGGAAATAGCAATCAGCCCCAGCATTTT.

V gene TRBV30 combines with J gene TRBJ1-1; a weak D match, TRBD1 (5 bases). Trimming stripped 2 bases from V and 5 bases from J, with 9 bases between. The length of the CDR3 is 12 residues. Germline V CDR1 and CDR2: GTSNPN, SVGIG (reference sequence). The CDR3 nucleotides are TGTGCCTGGAGTCTGGGGCGGACTGAAGCTTTCTTT. Translated: CAWSLGRTEAFF.

This chain joins TRBV5-1 and TRBJ2-1, with 7 bases fitting TRBD2. From germline, CDR1 is SGHRS and CDR2 YFSETQ. CDR3 length equals 15 residues. V trimming: 2 bases; J trimming: 0 bases; junction bases outside the gene matches: 2. For the CDR3, the DNA is TGCGCCAGCAGCTTCCGACTAGCCTCCTACAATGAGCAGTTCTTC. It translates to CASSFRLASYNEQFF.

The J gene is TRBJ1-4, the V gene TRBV3-1 (or the pseudogene TRBV3-2); 8 nucleotides line up with TRBD1. Germline-derived CDR1 and CDR2 are LGHDT and YNNKEL (reference sequence). The CDR3 contains 14 residues. Germline trimming cut 6 bases from V and 6 bases from J; bases unmatched to any gene: 6. The CDR3 reads CASRRQGPDEKLFF. The CDR3 DNA reads TGTGCCAGCAGGAGACAGGGGCCCGATGAAAAACTGTTTTTT.

This clone was counted only a few times. This chain joins TRBV2 and TRBJ1-6; D call uncertain. The V end lost 9 bases, the J end lost 8 bases, and 14 bases lay between the germline ends. CDR1 and CDR2 (germline): SNHLY, FYNNEI. This CDR3 contains 13 residues. The CDR3 is CASGRSGDSPLHF. In DNA, the CDR3 is TGTGCCAGTGGGAGGAGTGGGGATTCACCCCTCCACTTT. The whole variable domain, filled in from reference TRBV2 and TRBJ1-6, reads EPEVTQTPSHQVTQMGQEVILRCVPISNHLYFYWYRQILGQKVEFLVSFYNNEISEKSEIFDDQFSVERPDGSNFTLKIRSTKLEDSAMYFCASGRSGDSPLHFGNGTRLTVT.

The gene calls are TRBV5-1 and TRBJ1-1, with 7 nucleotides matching TRBD1. V lost 4 bases and J lost 1; bases outside the gene matches: 7. The CDR3 has 15 residues. The germline V gene encodes CDR1 SGHRS and CDR2 YFSETQ. The CDR3: CASSPHRDRNTEAFF. The CDR3 DNA reads as TGCGCCAGCAGCCCTCACCGGGACAGGAACACTGAAGCTTTCTTT.

The chain recombines TRBV28 with TRBJ1-5; D possibly corresponds to TRBD1 (5 bases). The CDR3 is made up of 14 amino acids. Trimming took 3 bases from V and 4 from J, leaving 10 bases between them. The germline V gene encodes CDR1 MDHEN and CDR2 SYDVKM. The CDR3: CASSFDSGNQPQHF. DNA of the CDR3: TGTGCCAGCAGTTTCGATTCAGGGAATCAGCCCCAGCATTTT.

The V gene is TRBV28, the J gene TRBJ2-7, with TRBD1 matching over 7 bases. The CDR3 spans 16 residues. V gave up 5 bases and J gave up 2 bases; unmatched junction bases: 12. Germline CDR1 is MDHEN and CDR2 is SYDVKM. The CDR3 region has the DNA TGTGCCAGCAGTCCATCGGGACAGCAAGATCCCTACGAGCAGTACTTC. This encodes CASSPSGQQDPYEQYF.

The rearrangement uses TRBV30 and TRBJ1-3; D is unclear. Germline CDR1 GTSNPN, CDR2 SVGIG (reference sequence). CDR3 length equals 12 residues. Trimming removed 1 base from V and 3 bases from J, with 4 bases in between. CDR3 protein: CAWSGSGNTIYF. The CDR3 DNA sequence: TGTGCCTGGAGTGGGAGTGGAAACACCATATATTTT.

The genes are TRBV14 and TRBJ2-7, with TRBD2 matching over 11 bases. The trim removed 3 bases at V and 3 bases at J, leaving 4 bases unmatched. The CDR3 spans 15 residues. Germline loops: CDR1 SGHDN, CDR2 FVKESK. The CDR3 loop reads CASSHPGTSGYEQYF. The DNA of the CDR3 is TGTGCCAGCAGCCACCCCGGGACTAGCGGCTACGAGCAGTACTTC. Together with reference TRBV14 and TRBJ2-7, the CDR3 gives the full variable domain: EAGVTQFPSHSVIEKGQTVTLRCDPISGHDNLYWYRRVMGKEIKFLLHFVKESKQDESGMPNNRFLAERTGGTYSTLKVQPAELEDSGVYFCASSHPGTSGYEQYFGPGTRLTVT.

This chain connects TRBV29-1 to TRBJ2-4; 8 bases match TRBD2. V dropped 7 bases and J dropped 1; count of bases not matched to a gene: 9. This CDR3 has 15 residues. Germline V lookup: CDR1 SQVTM, CDR2 ANQGSEA. The CDR3 DNA follows: TGCAGCGCCGGGCCGGCGGGAGGTGCCAAAAACATTCAGTACTTC. Its translation is CSAGPAGGAKNIQYF. Based on the CDR3 plus reference TRBV29-1 and TRBJ2-4, the full variable domain is SAVISQKPSRDICQRGTSLTIQCQVDSQVTMMFWYRQQPGQSLTLIATANQGSEATYESGFVIDKFPISRPNLTFSTLTVSNMSPEDSSIYLCSAGPAGGAKNIQYFGAGTRLSVL.

This chain connects TRBV18 to TRBJ2-3; 10 bases match TRBD1. The CDR3 consists of 15 residues. In germline, CDR1 is KGHSH, CDR2 LQKENI. The junction had 4 bases not matched to a gene; V was cut back by 3 bases and J by 4 bases. CDR3 sequence reads: CASSPGTGVADTQYF. The CDR3 DNA is TGTGCCAGCTCACCCGGGACAGGGGTAGCAGATACGCAGTATTTT.

This chain connects TRBV6-2 or TRBV6-3 to TRBJ1-1; TRBD1 might be the D (5 bases). CDR3 length equals 13 residues. The germline V and J ends were trimmed by 6 bases and 11 bases, with 19 bases remaining between them. CDR1 is MNHEY, CDR2 SVGEGT, per germline. The CDR3 sequence: CASSLGSVGVAFF. In nucleotides, the CDR3 is TGTGCCAGCAGCTTGGGATCCGTAGGGGTTGCTTTCTTT.

This chain joins TRBV30 and TRBJ1-1; 7 positions agree with TRBD1. The trim removed 8 bases at V and 3 bases at J, leaving 6 bases unmatched. The CDR3 contains 12 residues. Germline V gene lookup returns CDR1 GTSNPN and CDR2 SVGIG (reference sequence). The CDR3 DNA reads TGTGCCGAAGGGGGCATCGACACTGAAGCTTTCTTT. Translated, it gives CAEGGIDTEAFF. The whole variable domain, remainder taken from reference TRBV30 and TRBJ1-1, is SQTIHQWPATLVQPVGSPLSLECTVEGTSNPNLYWYRQAAGRGLQLLFYSVGIGQISSEVPQNLSASRPQDRQFILSSKKLLLSDSGFYLCAEGGIDTEAFFGQGTRLTVV.

The chain has TRBV11-2 and TRBJ2-5, with D possibly matching TRBD1 (5 bases). Germline CDR1 and CDR2: SGHAT and FQNNGV. The V end was cut by 4 bases, the J end by 4 bases, with 13 bases between. The CDR3 runs to 14 residues. CDR3 loop: CASSSAGFLETQYF. The CDR3 DNA follows: TGTGCCAGCAGCTCAGCAGGGTTTTTAGAGACCCAGTACTTC.

The J gene is TRBJ2-2, the V gene TRBV29-1; possibly TRBD1 for D (8 bases). Germline CDR1 and CDR2: SQVTM and ANQGSEA. Trimming removed 8 bases from V and 3 bases from J, with 16 bases in between. The CDR3 extends over 14 amino acids. The CDR3 is CSFRQGRDTGELFF. The CDR3 region has the DNA TGCAGCTTCCGACAGGGGAGGGACACCGGGGAGCTGTTTTTT.

V is TRBV18 and J is TRBJ2-7, with D tentatively TRBD1 (6 bases). V was shortened by 3 bases and J by 6 bases, with 18 bases between the two germline ends. This CDR3 comprises 15 residues. Germline V lookup: CDR1 KGHSH, CDR2 LQKENI. The CDR3 DNA reads as TGTGCCAGCTCACCGAATACAGGGTCGGTGGGCGAGCAGTACTTC. Translation: CASSPNTGSVGEQYF.

This rearrangement joins TRBV27 to TRBJ2-1, with TRBD1 matching over 7 bases. The CDR3 consists of 15 residues. With 4 bases clipped from V and 8 bases from J, the junction kept 11 bases outside the gene matches. CDR1 MNHEY and CDR2 SMNVEV come from the germline V gene (reference sequence). The CDR3 region is CASSSTGIQFYEQFF. The CDR3 region has the DNA TGTGCCAGCAGTTCGACAGGGATCCAATTTTATGAGCAGTTCTTC.

J is TRBJ2-2 and V is TRBV7-2, with a possible D match to TRBD2 (6 bases). This CDR3 is built from 15 residues. Germline values: CDR1 SGHTA, CDR2 FQGNSA. V dropped 3 bases and J dropped 5 bases, with 13 bases sitting between them. CDR3 sequence (DNA): TGTGCCAGCAGCTTGAACGGAGGAGGGACCGGGGAGCTGTTTTTT. Translation gives CASSLNGGGTGELFF. Together with reference TRBV7-2 and TRBJ2-2, the CDR3 gives the full variable domain: GAGVSQSPSNKVTEKGKDVELRCDPISGHTALYWYRQSLGQGLEFLIYFQGNSAPDKSGLPSDRFSAERTGGSVSTLTIQRTQQEDSAVYLCASSLNGGGTGELFFGEGSRLTVL.

The chain recombines TRBV6-4 with TRBJ1-4; TRBD1 matches at 8 bases. The CDR3 sequence is 14 residues long. Germline CDR1 reads MRHNA; CDR2 reads SNTAGT. The V and J ends lost 7 bases and 7 bases, in that order; junction bases with no gene match: 8. CDR3: CASNETGACEKLFF. The DNA for the CDR3 is TGTGCCAGCAACGAGACAGGGGCCTGTGAAAAACTGTTTTTT.

V is TRBV11-3 and J is TRBJ1-3; tentative D call: TRBD1 (5 bases). V was pared by 2 bases and J by 0 bases, with 14 bases between. Germline lookup yields CDR1 SGHNT and CDR2 YENEEA. This CDR3 is built from 17 residues. The CDR3 region is CASSLRGRASSGNTIYF. CDR3 nucleotides: TGTGCCAGCAGCTTAAGGGGCAGGGCGAGCTCTGGAAACACCATATATTTT.

The chain recombines TRBV7-8 with TRBJ2-4; TRBD1 aligns across 10 bases. Trimming removed 3 bases from V and 1 base from J; junction bases left unmatched: 9. Germline assignment: CDR1 SGHVS and CDR2 FQNEAQ. The CDR3 is 18 residues long. CDR3 protein: CASSLRQGAVSAKNIQYF. The CDR3 coding sequence is TGTGCCAGCAGCTTGCGACAGGGGGCGGTTTCGGCCAAAAACATTCAGTACTTC.

V is TRBV30 and J is TRBJ1-5; D perhaps matches TRBD1 (5 bases). The germline V gene has CDR1 GTSNPN and CDR2 SVGIG (reference sequence). This CDR3 contains 14 residues. Trimming removed 1 base from V and 0 bases from J, with 7 bases in between. In DNA form, the CDR3 reads TGTGCCTGGAGTGGGACAAATAGCAATCAGCCCCAGCATTTT. Its translation: CAWSGTNSNQPQHF.

The genes are TRBV6-1 and TRBJ1-5; D gene unclear. V lost 2 bases and J 2 bases, leaving 4 bases between the germline ends. The CDR3 consists of 13 residues. Germline V CDR1 and CDR2: MNHNS, SASEGT. For the CDR3, the DNA is TGTGCCAGCAGTGAATCGGGCAATCAGCCCCAGCATTTT. Its translation: CASSESGNQPQHF.

The rearrangement links TRBV4-2 to TRBJ2-5; TRBD2 aligns across 9 bases. The V segment lost 4 bases and the J segment 5 bases; nucleotides outside the gene matches: 11. The CDR3 spans 16 residues. Germline V gene data show CDR1 as LGHNA and CDR2 as YNFKEQ. CDR3: CASSPRWRGREETQYF. CDR3 in DNA: TGTGCCAGCAGCCCTCGCTGGCGCGGGAGGGAGGAGACCCAGTACTTC.

The rearrangement links TRBV21-1 to TRBJ2-7; the tabulated D call, TRBD2, remains unverified against the DNA. TRBV21-1 counts as a pseudogene. The CDR3 is made up of 17 amino acids. CDR3 in amino acids: CASRLAGTDFRSYEQYF. The CDR3, as DNA: TGTGCCAGCAGACTAGCGGGTACGGATTTTCGCTCCTACGAGCAGTACTTC.

The chain links TRBV7-2 to TRBJ1-2; TRBD1 is a possible D gene (6 bases). V lost 2 bases to trimming and J lost 0 bases, with 7 bases between them. This CDR3 is built from 14 residues. Germline V gives CDR1 SGHTA, CDR2 FQGNSA. This CDR3 is CASSLTGSNYGYTF. Written as DNA, the CDR3 is TGTGCCAGCAGCTTAACAGGGTCTAACTATGGCTACACCTTC.